The table lists the clone carrying this T cell receptor beta chain with many counts. Its matching antigen is unknown. The data belong to a study of identical twins. Study results and limitations: Clonotypes of the beta chain that were abundant in cord blood carried fewer insertions (memory repertoires showed none).

TCRdb reprocessed the 5' RACE reads with MiXCR, giving one entry per CDR3 protein. The data show under 250,000 distinct CDR3 sequences, 7.5% seen once. These records were also assigned to another study, of yellow fever vaccine responses in identical twins. As that report states: The authors reported partly convergent, partly personalized vaccine responses in identical twins.

This sequence was found in a woman under 30 in good health. Sequencing was performed on memory (CD45RO+) T cells sorted from blood.

The CDR3 here is CASSQDAAKNIQYF. The CDR3 DNA follows: TGTGCCAGCAGCCAAGATGCGGCTAAAAACATTCAGTACTTC. The chain carries TRBV28 and TRBJ2-4; D remains unclear. Germline V gene sequence: CDR1 MDHEN, CDR2 SYDVKM. V lost 6 bases, J lost 4 bases, and 13 bases lay in between. The CDR3 totals 14 residues.